These T cell receptor beta chains were read from a single sample in a study of CD8 T cells in ankylosing spondylitis. A single record per CDR3 protein comes from TCRdb applying MiXCR to the 5' RACE reads. The sample holds under 200,000 distinct CDR3 sequences; approximately 12% are singletons and the top ten take about 11%. Sequenced material: blood, either unsorted or a sorted T cell fraction (not recorded which). These receptors all come from a female donor with ankylosing spondylitis or in good health (not recorded which). Both conserved end residues are part of each CDR3. A D gene is named only where the DNA matches it firmly. Clone size is given for some rows only: seen once, a few or many times, or a class if the clone is expanded.

CASGYSTGSSYNEQFF,TGTGCCAGCGGATATTCGACAGGGAGCTCCTACAATGAGCAGTTCTTC,NA,TRBV2,TRBD1,TRBJ2-1
CASSLEGEYYEQYF,TGTGCCAGCAGCTTGGAGGGGGAATACTACGAGCAGTACTTC,few,TRBV5-5,NA,TRBJ2-7
CASSDSKSGANVLTF,TGTGCCAGCAGTGACTCTAAGTCTGGGGCCAACGTCCTGACTTTC,many,TRBV6-4,NA,TRBJ2-6
CASSSRLNKNIQYF,TGTGCCAGCAGTTCGAGATTAAACAAAAACATTCAGTACTTC,many,TRBV12-3/TRBV12-4,NA,TRBJ2-4
CASRAGVSYNEQFF,TGTGCCAGCAGAGCAGGGGTCAGCTACAATGAGCAGTTCTTC,many,TRBV6-1,NA,TRBJ2-1
CASSPWETSGRNEQFF,TGTGCCAGCAGCCCGTGGGAGACTAGCGGGAGGAATGAGCAGTTCTTC,many,TRBV6-1,TRBD2,TRBJ2-1
CASSLDRGETQYF,TGTGCCAGCAGCTTAGACAGGGGAGAGACCCAGTACTTC,many,TRBV7-2,TRBD1,TRBJ2-5
CASSEGTSLAKNIQYF,TGTGCCAGCAGTGAGGGAACCTCCTTAGCCAAAAACATTCAGTACTTC,NA,TRBV25-1,NA,TRBJ2-4
CASSADGIYEQYF,TGTGCCAGCAGCGCTGATGGGATCTACGAGCAGTACTTC,few,TRBV7-2,NA,TRBJ2-7
CASSFSQGWNQPQHF,TGTGCCAGCAGTTTCTCACAGGGCTGGAATCAGCCCCAGCATTTT,many,TRBV28,NA,TRBJ1-5
CASSRPSSTGGNEQFF,TGTGCCAGCAGTCGACCTTCCTCGACGGGAGGCAATGAGCAGTTCTTC,few,TRBV28,TRBD2,TRBJ2-1
CASSAQVLGGNEQFF,TGTGCCAGCTCAGCCCAGGTATTAGGGGGCAATGAGCAGTTCTTC,few,TRBV18,NA,TRBJ2-1
CASSSPTDFNNEQFF,TGCGCCAGCAGCAGTCCCACGGACTTCAACAATGAGCAGTTCTTC,few,TRBV5-1,NA,TRBJ2-1
CASTNLPSENYGYTF,TGTGCCAGCACCAACCTCCCCAGCGAAAACTATGGCTACACCTTC,many,TRBV7-9,NA,TRBJ1-2
CATSVNGQAYEQYF,TGTGCCACCAGTGTCAATGGACAGGCCTACGAGCAGTACTTC,many,TRBV24-1,TRBD1,TRBJ2-7
CATSDWSNNEQFF,TGTGCCACCAGTGATTGGAGTAACAATGAGCAGTTCTTC,many,TRBV24-1,NA,TRBJ2-1
CASSADRIDSNEQFF,TGCGCCAGCAGCGCGGACAGGATAGACAGCAATGAGCAGTTCTTC,few,TRBV5-1,TRBD1,TRBJ2-1
CASSPFEGEQYF,TGTGCCAGCAGTCCCTTCGAGGGGGAGCAGTACTTC,NA,TRBV9,NA,TRBJ2-7
CASSASSYNSPLHF,TGTGCCAGCAGTGCGAGCTCCTATAATTCACCCCTCCACTTT,many,TRBV25-1,NA,TRBJ1-6
CASSLGGLEGRELFF,TGCGCCAGCAGCCTAGGGGGACTTGAGGGCCGGGAGCTGTTTTTT,NA,TRBV5-1,NA,TRBJ2-2
CASSGWTSTGELFF,TGCGCCAGCAGCGGGTGGACCTCCACCGGGGAGCTGTTTTTT,many,TRBV5-1,NA,TRBJ2-2
CASTPKPSSYNEQFF,TGTGCCAGTACCCCTAAACCTAGCTCCTACAATGAGCAGTTCTTC,many,TRBV19,NA,TRBJ2-1
CASREQNEQFF,TGTGCCAGCAGAGAACAGAATGAGCAGTTCTTC,few,TRBV6-1,NA,TRBJ2-1
CASSRGQVAYEQYF,TGTGCCAGCAGCCGGGGACAGGTAGCCTACGAGCAGTACTTC,NA,TRBV4-2,TRBD1,TRBJ2-7
CAGCIIEAGELFF,TGTGCCGGCTGTATTATAGAGGCCGGGGAGCTGTTTTTT,many,TRBV12-3/TRBV12-4,NA,TRBJ2-2
CASSFGQGGLEQYF,TGCGCCAGCAGCTTTGGACAGGGGGGTCTCGAGCAGTACTTC,few,TRBV5-1,TRBD1,TRBJ2-7